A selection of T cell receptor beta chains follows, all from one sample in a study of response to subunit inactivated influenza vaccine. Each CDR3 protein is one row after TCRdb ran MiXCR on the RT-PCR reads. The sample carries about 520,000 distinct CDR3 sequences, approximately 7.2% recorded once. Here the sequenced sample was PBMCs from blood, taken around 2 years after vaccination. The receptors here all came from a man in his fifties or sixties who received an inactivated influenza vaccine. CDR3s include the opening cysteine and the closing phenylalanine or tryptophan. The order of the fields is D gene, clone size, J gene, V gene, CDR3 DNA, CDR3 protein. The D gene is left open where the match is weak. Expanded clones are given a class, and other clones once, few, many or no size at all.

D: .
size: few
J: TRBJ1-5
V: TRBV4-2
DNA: TGTGCCAGTGGGCGTACTAATCAGCCCCAGCATTTT
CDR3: CASGRTNQPQHF

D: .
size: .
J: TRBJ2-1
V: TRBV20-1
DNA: TGCAGCGGCTCTGACAGCTCCTACAATGAGCAGTTCTTC
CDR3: CSGSDSSYNEQFF

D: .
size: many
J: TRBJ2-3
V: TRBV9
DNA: TGTGCCAGCAGCGTAGATCCCAGCACAGATACGCAGTATTTT
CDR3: CASSVDPSTDTQYF

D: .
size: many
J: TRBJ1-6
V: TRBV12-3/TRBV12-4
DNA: TGTGCCAGCAGCGACACAGGCCCGGGATCACCCCTCCACTTT
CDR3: CASSDTGPGSPLHF

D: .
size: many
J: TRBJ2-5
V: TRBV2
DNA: TGTGCCAGCAGCGAGCTTCGGGAGACCCAGTACTTC
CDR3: CASSELRETQYF

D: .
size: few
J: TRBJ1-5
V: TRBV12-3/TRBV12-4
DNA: TGTGCCAGCAGCAACTACCGGACGGAACAGCCCCAGCATTTT
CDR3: CASSNYRTEQPQHF

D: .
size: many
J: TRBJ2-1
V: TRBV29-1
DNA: TGCAGCGTTGGTTGGGGCAGCAATGAGCAGTTCTTC
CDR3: CSVGWGSNEQFF

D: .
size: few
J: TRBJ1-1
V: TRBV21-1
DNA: TGTGCCAGCAGCCCCCCTTCTCTTGAAGCTTTCTTT
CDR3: CASSPPSLEAFF

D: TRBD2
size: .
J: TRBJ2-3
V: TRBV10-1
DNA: TGCGCCAGCAGTGAGAGGCTAGCGGGGGGCACTACGCAGTATTTT
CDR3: CASSERLAGGTTQYF

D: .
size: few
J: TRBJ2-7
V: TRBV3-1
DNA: TGTGCCAGCAGCCAATCCACACGACGCTACGAGCAGTACTTC
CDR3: CASSQSTRRYEQYF

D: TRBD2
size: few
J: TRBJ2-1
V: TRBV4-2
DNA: TGTGCCAGCAGCCGGACTAGCGGGATGGCTAATGAGCAGTTCTTC
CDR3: CASSRTSGMANEQFF

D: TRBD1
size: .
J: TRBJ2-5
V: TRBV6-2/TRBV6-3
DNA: TGTGCCAGCAGTTACCCTAGGACAGGGAGGGAGACCCAGTACTTC
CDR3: CASSYPRTGRETQYF

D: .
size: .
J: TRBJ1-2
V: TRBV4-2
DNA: TGTGCCAGCAGCCAAGATCTCGGCAGGGGTTATGGCTACACCTTC
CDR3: CASSQDLGRGYGYTF

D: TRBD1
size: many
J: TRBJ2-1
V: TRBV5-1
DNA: TGCGCCAGCAGCTTACAGGGGGTGGTTTTCGATGAGCAGTTCTTC
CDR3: CASSLQGVVFDEQFF

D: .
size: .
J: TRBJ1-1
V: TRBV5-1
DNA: TGCGCCAGCAGCTTGGGGCAGATGAACCCTGAAGCTTTCTTT
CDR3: CASSLGQMNPEAFF

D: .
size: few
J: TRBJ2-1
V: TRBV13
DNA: TGTGCCAGCAGCCTAACCACCAATGAGCAGTTCTTC
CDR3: CASSLTTNEQFF

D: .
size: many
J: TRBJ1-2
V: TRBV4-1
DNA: TGCGCCAGCAGCCAGTCCCCGGGGACTAACTATGGCTACACCTTC
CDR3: CASSQSPGTNYGYTF

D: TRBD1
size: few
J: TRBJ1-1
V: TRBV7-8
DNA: TGTGCCAGCAGCTGGGGACAGCTGAACACTGAAGCTTTCTTT
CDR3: CASSWGQLNTEAFF

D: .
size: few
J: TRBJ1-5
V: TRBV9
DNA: TGTGCCAGCAGCGCAGGAGTGCAGGGTCAGCCCCAGCATTTT
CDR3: CASSAGVQGQPQHF

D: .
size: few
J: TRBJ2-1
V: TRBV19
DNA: TGTGCCAGTCTCGCCCAAGCCCGAGGTGAGCAGTTCTTC
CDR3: CASLAQARGEQFF

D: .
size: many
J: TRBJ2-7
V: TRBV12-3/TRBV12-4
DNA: TGTGCCAGCAGTTATGGGGTCGGTTACGAGCAGTACTTC
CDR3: CASSYGVGYEQYF

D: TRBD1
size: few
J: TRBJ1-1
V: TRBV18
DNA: TGTGCCAGCTCACCAGCAGCGGGACAGGGGGCTGAAGCTTTCTTT
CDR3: CASSPAAGQGAEAFF

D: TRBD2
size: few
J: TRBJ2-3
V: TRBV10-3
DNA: TGTGCCACCTCCTCCTTAGCGGGAGGCGGAGATACGCAGTATTTT
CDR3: CATSSLAGGGDTQYF

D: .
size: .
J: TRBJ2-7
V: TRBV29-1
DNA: TGCAGCGTTTTGAGAACAGGGCCCGAGCAGTACTTC
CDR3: CSVLRTGPEQYF

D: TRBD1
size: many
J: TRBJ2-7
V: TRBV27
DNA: TGTGCCAGCAGTTTACATAGGGACAGGGGGCAGTACGAGCAGTACTTC
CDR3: CASSLHRDRGQYEQYF